Listed below are T cell receptor beta chains from one sample, sequenced in a study of identical twins. TCRdb processed the 5' RACE reads anew with MiXCR; each CDR3 protein has one entry. The sample carries roughly 280,000 distinct CDR3 sequences, roughly 9% recorded once. These data are also associated with another study on yellow fever vaccine responses in identical twins.

Input material: CD8+ T cells sorted from blood. These receptor sequences come from a woman aged 18-29 years in good health. Each CDR3 is given with its conserved first and last residue. D genes are given only for firm matches. Not every row has a clone size; where given, it reads once, few, many or a size class.

TGTGCCAGCAGCTCTCACGGGATCTCCCTCGGGGGCCAAATATATTTT	CASSSHGISLGGQIYF	TRBV7-6	few	TRBJ1-3	-
TGTGCCACCAGCAGAGATTGGGCTAGCGCGAGCTCCTACGAGCAGTACTTC	CATSRDWASASSYEQYF	TRBV15	-	TRBJ2-7	-
TGTGCCAGCAGCCGGGGAGAAAGCACAGATACGCAGTATTTT	CASSRGESTDTQYF	TRBV6-4	few	TRBJ2-3	-
TGCAGCATGGAGGACTTCCCAGATACGCAGTATTTT	CSMEDFPDTQYF	TRBV29-1	-	TRBJ2-3	-
TGCAGACCCCTGGCTAGCGGGATTCATTCCTACGAGCAGTACTTC	CRPLASGIHSYEQYF	TRBV20-1	many	TRBJ2-7	TRBD2
TGCGCCAGCAGTGACCTAGCGGGGTGGACCTACAATGAGCAGTTCTTC	CASSDLAGWTYNEQFF	TRBV10-1	once	TRBJ2-1	TRBD2
TGCAGCGCCTCTAGCGGGAACAACTACGAGCAGTACTTC	CSASSGNNYEQYF	TRBV29-1	-	TRBJ2-7	TRBD2
TGCAGTGCTAGGTCGGGCGGGGGGGTCTACGAGCAGTACTTC	CSARSGGGVYEQYF	TRBV20-1	once	TRBJ2-7	TRBD2
TGTGCCAGCAGCCAAGTTAAGCAGCGGGAGGGCGGACACGAGCAGTACTTC	CASSQVKQREGGHEQYF	TRBV3-1	-	TRBJ2-7	TRBD2
TGTGCCAGCAGCTCCCATACCGGGACAGGGCTCAGTGAGCAGTTCTTC	CASSSHTGTGLSEQFF	TRBV7-3	-	TRBJ2-1	TRBD1
TGTGCCAGCAGTCTTAGTTCGAGCCTCTCCTACAATGAGCAGTTCTTC	CASSLSSSLSYNEQFF	TRBV11-2	few	TRBJ2-1	-
TGCGCCAGCAGCCAATTCGGGGGTCAGCCCCAGCATTTT	CASSQFGGQPQHF	TRBV4-1	many	TRBJ1-5	-
TGCGCCAGCAGCCAAGGACAGGGAGTTCCCTACTACGAGCAGTACTTC	CASSQGQGVPYYEQYF	TRBV5-1	many	TRBJ2-7	TRBD1
TGTGCCAGTACCGCGACAGGGGGGAACACTGAAGCTTTCTTT	CASTATGGNTEAFF	TRBV19	few	TRBJ1-1	TRBD1
TGCGCCAGCAGCCAGGCGATACCGGGACAGGGGGCCCACGAGCAGTACTTC	CASSQAIPGQGAHEQYF	TRBV4-3	-	TRBJ2-7	TRBD1
TGTGCCAGCAGCTTGGGCCCGGGAGGGCCATCAGATACGCAGTATTTT	CASSLGPGGPSDTQYF	TRBV7-2	-	TRBJ2-3	TRBD2
TGTGCCAGCAGCTTATACAGTGCAACTAATGAAAAACTGTTTTTT	CASSLYSATNEKLFF	TRBV7-6	few	TRBJ1-4	-
TGTGCCAGCAGCGCCGGTTGGGGTCAGCCCCAGCATTTT	CASSAGWGQPQHF	TRBV25-1	many	TRBJ1-5	-
TGTGTCACGGGGGAACATGGCGGGGAGCTGTTTTTT	CVTGEHGGELFF	TRBV15	-	TRBJ2-2	-
TGTGCCAGCAGCCAGGGATTGGGGGGGCTAGGCGTCTATGGCTACACCTTC	CASSQGLGGLGVYGYTF	TRBV4-2	-	TRBJ1-2	-